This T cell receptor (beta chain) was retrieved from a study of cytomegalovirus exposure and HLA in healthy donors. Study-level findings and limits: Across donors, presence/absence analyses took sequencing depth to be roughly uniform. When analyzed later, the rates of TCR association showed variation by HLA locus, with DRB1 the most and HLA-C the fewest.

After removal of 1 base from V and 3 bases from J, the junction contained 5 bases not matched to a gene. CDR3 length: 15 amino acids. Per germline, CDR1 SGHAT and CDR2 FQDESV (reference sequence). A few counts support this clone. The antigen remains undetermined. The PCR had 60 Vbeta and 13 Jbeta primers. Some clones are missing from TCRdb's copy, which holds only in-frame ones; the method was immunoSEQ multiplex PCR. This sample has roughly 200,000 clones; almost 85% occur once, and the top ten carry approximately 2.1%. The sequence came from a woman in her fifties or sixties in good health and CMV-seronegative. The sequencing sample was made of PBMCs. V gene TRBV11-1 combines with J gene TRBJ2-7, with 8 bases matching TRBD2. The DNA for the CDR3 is TGTGCCAGCAGCTTAGGGAGCGGGAGCGGCTACGAGCAGTACTTC. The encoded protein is CASSLGSGSGYEQYF.